Listed here is a single TCR beta chain. Its antigen remains unidentified. The repertoire was sequenced with immunoSEQ multiplex PCR; TCRdb's copy has only in-frame clones and lacks some. The table lists about a million clones, 60% to 80% of them singletons, with 0.89% in the top ten. There are 14 residues in the CDR3. Deletions cut 4 bases from V and 1 base from J, with 11 bases between. Germline CDR1 reads SGHKS; CDR2 reads YYEKEE (reference sequence). The sample originates from a study of shared clonotypes between healthy human individuals. Regarding the study as a whole: Non-shared clonotypes displayed generation probabilities falling below those of clonotypes present in all four donors. Owing to a small donor count, the genetic and exposure-history diversity represented was limited. In the sorted subsets, rarefaction showed sequencing was incomplete despite large depth.

Sequencing was carried out using memory CD4+ T cells from PBMCs. As for subset: CD45RA-negative fraction. V is TRBV5-5 and J is TRBJ2-5; tentatively, D is TRBD1 (6 bases). The origin of this receptor is a man between 18 and 29 years old in good health. Some clones in this sample may be carry-over from other donors' samples. Here the CDR3 reads CASSLGQSQETQYF. CDR3 DNA: TGTGCCAGCAGCCTAGGACAGTCCCAAGAGACCCAGTACTTC.